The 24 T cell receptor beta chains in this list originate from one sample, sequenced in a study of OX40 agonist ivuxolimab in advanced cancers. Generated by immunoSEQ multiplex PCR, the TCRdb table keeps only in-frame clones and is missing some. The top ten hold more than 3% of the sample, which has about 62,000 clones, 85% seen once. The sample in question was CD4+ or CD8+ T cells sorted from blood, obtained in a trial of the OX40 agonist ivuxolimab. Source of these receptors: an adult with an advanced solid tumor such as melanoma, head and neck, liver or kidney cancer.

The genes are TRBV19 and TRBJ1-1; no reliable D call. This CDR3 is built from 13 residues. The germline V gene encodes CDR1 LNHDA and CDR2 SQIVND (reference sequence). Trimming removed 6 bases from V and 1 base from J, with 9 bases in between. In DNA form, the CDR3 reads TGTGCCAGTAGGGATGCAGGGAACACTGAAGCTTTCTTT. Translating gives CASRDAGNTEAFF.

The CDR3 DNA reads as TGCGCCAGCAGCTTGGGAGATAGGCCCACCTACAATGAGCAGTTCTTC. Amino acids: CASSLGDRPTYNEQFF. The chain recombines TRBV5-1 with TRBJ2-1; no clear D gene. This CDR3 is built from 16 residues. The germline gives CDR1 SGHRS, CDR2 YFSETQ. Between the trimmed V and J ends, which lost 0 bases and 2 bases, there was a span of 12 bases.

The CDR3 protein is CASSYGLNYGYTF. DNA for the CDR3: TGTGCCAGCAGTTACGGGCTGAACTATGGCTACACCTTC. V usage is TRBV6-5 and J usage is TRBJ1-2; the D is unclear. This CDR3 region has 13 residues. Between the trimmed V and J ends, which lost 2 bases and 2 bases, there was a span of 6 bases. Per the germline V gene, CDR1 is MNHEY and CDR2 is SVGAGI.

This CDR3 reads CASSPGELGEAFF. The CDR3 coding sequence is TGTGCCAGCTCACCAGGAGAGCTTGGTGAAGCTTTCTTT. The V and J genes are TRBV18 and TRBJ1-1; D gene unclear. This CDR3 has 13 residues. The germline V gene encodes CDR1 KGHSH and CDR2 LQKENI. Between the trimmed V and J ends, which lost 2 bases and 7 bases, there was a span of 11 bases. The full variable domain, its missing parts supplied by reference TRBV18 and TRBJ1-1, is NAGVMQNPRHLVRRRGQEARLRCSPMKGHSHVYWYRQLPEEGLKFMVYLQKENIIDESGMPKERFSAEFPKEGPSILRIQQVVRGDSAAYFCASSPGELGEAFFGQGTRLTVV.

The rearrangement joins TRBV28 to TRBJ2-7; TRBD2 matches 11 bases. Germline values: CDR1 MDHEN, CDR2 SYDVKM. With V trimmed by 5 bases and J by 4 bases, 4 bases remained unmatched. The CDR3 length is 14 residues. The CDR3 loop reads CASSRLAGSYEQYF. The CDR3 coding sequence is TGTGCCAGCAGTCGACTAGCGGGGAGTTACGAGCAGTACTTC.

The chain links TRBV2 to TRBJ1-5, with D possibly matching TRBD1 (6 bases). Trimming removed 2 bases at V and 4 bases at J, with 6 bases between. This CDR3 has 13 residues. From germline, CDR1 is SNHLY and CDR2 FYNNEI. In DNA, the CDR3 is TGTGCCAGCAGTGAAACAGGGAATCAGCCCCAGCATTTT. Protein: CASSETGNQPQHF.

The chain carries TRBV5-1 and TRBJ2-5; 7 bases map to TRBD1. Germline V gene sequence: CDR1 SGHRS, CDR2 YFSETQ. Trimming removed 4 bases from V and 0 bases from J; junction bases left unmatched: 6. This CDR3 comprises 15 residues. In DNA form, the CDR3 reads TGCGCCAGCAGCAAACTACAGGGGTACCAAGAGACCCAGTACTTC. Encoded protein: CASSKLQGYQETQYF.

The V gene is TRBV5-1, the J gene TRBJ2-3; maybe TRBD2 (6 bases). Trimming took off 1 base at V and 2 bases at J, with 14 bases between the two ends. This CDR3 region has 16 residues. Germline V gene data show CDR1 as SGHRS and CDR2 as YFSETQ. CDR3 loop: CASSLTGGAPTDTQYF. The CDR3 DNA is TGCGCCAGCAGCTTGACTGGCGGGGCCCCCACAGATACGCAGTATTTT.

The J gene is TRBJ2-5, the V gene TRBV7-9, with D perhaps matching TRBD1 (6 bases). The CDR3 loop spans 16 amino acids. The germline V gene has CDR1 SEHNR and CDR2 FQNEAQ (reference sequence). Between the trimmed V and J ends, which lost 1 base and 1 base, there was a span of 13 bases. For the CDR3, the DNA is TGTGCCAGCAGCTTAGAACCGGGACACCTCCAAGAGACCCAGTACTTC. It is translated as CASSLEPGHLQETQYF.

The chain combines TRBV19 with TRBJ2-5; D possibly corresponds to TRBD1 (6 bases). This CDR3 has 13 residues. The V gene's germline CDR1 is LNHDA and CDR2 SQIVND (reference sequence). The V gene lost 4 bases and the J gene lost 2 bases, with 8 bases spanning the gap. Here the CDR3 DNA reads TGTGCCAGTAGTACCGGACAGCAAGAGACCCAGTACTTC. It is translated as CASSTGQQETQYF.

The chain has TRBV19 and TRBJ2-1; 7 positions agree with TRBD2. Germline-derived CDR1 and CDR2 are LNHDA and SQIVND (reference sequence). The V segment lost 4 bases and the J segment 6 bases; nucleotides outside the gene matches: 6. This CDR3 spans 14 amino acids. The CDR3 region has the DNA TGTGCCAGTAGTACTACCGGACTAGTCAATGAGCAGTTCTTC. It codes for CASSTTGLVNEQFF.

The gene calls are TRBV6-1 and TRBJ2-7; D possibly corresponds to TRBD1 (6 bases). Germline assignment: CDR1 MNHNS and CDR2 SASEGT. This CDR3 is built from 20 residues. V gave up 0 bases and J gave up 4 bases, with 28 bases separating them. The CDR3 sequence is CASSEALGQKNGVTFYEQYF. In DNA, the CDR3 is TGTGCCAGCAGTGAAGCCCTTGGACAGAAAAACGGGGTAACTTTTTACGAGCAGTACTTC.

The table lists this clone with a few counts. For the CDR3, the DNA is TGTGCCAGCAGCCCCCGCGGGCCTACATCCTACGAGCAGTACTTC. Protein: CASSPRGPTSYEQYF. The chain combines TRBV9 with TRBJ2-7, with D maybe TRBD2 (5 bases). The V gene's germline CDR1 is SGDLS and CDR2 YYNGEE. The CDR3 covers 15 residues. Trimming removed 4 bases at V and 1 base at J, with 15 bases between.

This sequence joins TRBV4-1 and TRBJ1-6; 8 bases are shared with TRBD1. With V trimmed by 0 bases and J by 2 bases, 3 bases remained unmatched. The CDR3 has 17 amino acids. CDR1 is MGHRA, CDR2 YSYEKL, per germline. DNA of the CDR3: TGCGCCAGCAGCCAAGAAGGGACAGGTCCCTATAATTCACCCCTCCACTTT. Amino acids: CASSQEGTGPYNSPLHF.

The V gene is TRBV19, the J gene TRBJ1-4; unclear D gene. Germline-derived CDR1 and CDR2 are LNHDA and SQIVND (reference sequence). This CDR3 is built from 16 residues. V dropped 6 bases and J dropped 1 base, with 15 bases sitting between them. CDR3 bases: TGTGCCAGTAGGGGAGGAGGTAGAAAAACTAATGAAAAACTGTTTTTT. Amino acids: CASRGGGRKTNEKLFF.

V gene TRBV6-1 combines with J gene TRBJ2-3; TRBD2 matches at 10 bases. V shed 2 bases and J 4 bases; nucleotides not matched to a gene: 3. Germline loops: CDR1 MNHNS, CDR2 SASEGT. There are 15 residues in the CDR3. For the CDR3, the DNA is TGTGCCAGCAGTGAAAGTCTAGCGGGAGCAGATACGCAGTATTTT. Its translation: CASSESLAGADTQYF.

CDR3 region: CASSGRTGANTEAFF. The CDR3 DNA sequence: TGTGCCAGCAGCGGCCGGACAGGGGCGAACACTGAAGCTTTCTTT. The chain couples TRBV11-1 to TRBJ1-1; TRBD1 matches 9 bases. The length of the CDR3 is 15 residues. Germline V lookup: CDR1 SGHAT, CDR2 FQDESV (reference sequence). The ends lost 5 bases at V and 1 base at J; junction bases unmatched: 5.

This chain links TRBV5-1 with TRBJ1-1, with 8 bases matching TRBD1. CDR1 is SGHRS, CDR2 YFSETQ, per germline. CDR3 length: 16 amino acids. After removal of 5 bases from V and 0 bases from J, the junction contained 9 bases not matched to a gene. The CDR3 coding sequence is TGCGCCAGCAGGGACGGGACAGGAAGAATGAACACTGAAGCTTTCTTT. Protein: CASRDGTGRMNTEAFF.

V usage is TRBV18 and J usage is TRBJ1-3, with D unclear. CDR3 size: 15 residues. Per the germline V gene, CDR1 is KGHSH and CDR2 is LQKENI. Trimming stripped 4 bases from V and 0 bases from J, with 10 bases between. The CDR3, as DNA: TGTGCCAGCTCACTTGGCGGGTACTCTGGAAACACCATATATTTT. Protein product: CASSLGGYSGNTIYF.

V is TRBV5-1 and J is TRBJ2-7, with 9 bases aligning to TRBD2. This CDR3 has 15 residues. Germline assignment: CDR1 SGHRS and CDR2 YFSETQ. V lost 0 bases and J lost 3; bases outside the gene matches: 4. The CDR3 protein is CASSLAFSGSYEQYF. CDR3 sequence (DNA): TGCGCCAGCAGCTTGGCTTTTAGCGGGAGCTACGAGCAGTACTTC. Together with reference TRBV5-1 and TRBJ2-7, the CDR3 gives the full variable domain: KAGVTQTPRYLIKTRGQQVTLSCSPISGHRSVSWYQQTPGQGLQFLFEYFSETQRNKGNFPGRFSGRQFSNSRSEMNVSTLELGDSALYLCASSLAFSGSYEQYFGPGTRLTVT.

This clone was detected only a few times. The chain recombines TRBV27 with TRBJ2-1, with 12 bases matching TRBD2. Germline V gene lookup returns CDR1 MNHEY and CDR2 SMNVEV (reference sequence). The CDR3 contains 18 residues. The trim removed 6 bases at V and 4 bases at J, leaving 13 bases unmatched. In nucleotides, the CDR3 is TGTGCCAGCAGCCCAATTATTCGCCTAGCGGGGGGGTACAATGAGCAGTTCTTC. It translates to CASSPIIRLAGGYNEQFF.

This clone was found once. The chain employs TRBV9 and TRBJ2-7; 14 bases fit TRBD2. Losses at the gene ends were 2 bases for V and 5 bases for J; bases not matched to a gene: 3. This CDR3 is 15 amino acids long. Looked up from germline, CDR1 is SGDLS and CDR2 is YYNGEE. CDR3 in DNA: TGTGCCAGCAGCGTCGGGACTAGCGGGAGTGACGAGCAGTACTTC. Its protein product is CASSVGTSGSDEQYF.

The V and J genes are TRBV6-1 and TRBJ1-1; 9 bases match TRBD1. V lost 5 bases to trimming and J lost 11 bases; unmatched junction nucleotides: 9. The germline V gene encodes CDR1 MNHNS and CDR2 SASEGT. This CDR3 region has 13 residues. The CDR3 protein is CASSNGQGRDAFF. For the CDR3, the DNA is TGTGCCAGCAGTAATGGACAGGGGAGGGACGCTTTCTTT.

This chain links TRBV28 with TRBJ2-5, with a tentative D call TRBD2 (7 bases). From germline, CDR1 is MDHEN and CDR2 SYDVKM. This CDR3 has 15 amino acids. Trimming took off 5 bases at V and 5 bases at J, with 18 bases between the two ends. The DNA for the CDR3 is TGTGCCAGCAGTCTGGGGGCGGCGGGAGAGGAGACCCAGTACTTC. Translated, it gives CASSLGAAGEETQYF.